One sample yielded the 22 T cell receptor beta chains listed below, sequenced in a study of blood T cell repertoires in COVID-19. TCRdb's copy holds only in-frame clones and misses some; the assay was immunoSEQ multiplex PCR. The table records about 120,000 clones, around 80% of them present only once. The specimen sequenced was peripheral blood. The receptors come from a woman aged 80 or over with acute or convalescent COVID-19.

The chain combines TRBV7-8 with TRBJ2-7, with a tentative D call TRBD1 (6 bases). The germline V gene has CDR1 SGHVS and CDR2 FQNEAQ. V gave up 0 bases and J gave up 3 bases, with 9 bases separating them. The CDR3 extends over 14 amino acids. CDR3 sequence reads: CASSLARGFYEQYF. The CDR3 DNA follows: TGTGCCAGCAGCTTAGCGAGGGGGTTCTACGAGCAGTACTTC.

The chain is built from TRBV20-1 and TRBJ1-2; tentatively, D is TRBD1 (5 bases). This CDR3 is built from 10 residues. Trimming stripped 1 base from V and 8 bases from J, with 5 bases between. Germline V gene data show CDR1 as DFQATT and CDR2 as SNEGSKA (reference sequence). This chain's CDR3 is CSARAGGYTF. The DNA of the CDR3 is TGCAGTGCTAGAGCAGGGGGCTACACCTTC.

This clone was seen a handful of times. This CDR3 is also generated by other DNA sequences in the sample. The V call is TRBV28, the J call TRBJ1-6; TRBD1 agrees at 9 bases. Germline V gene data show CDR1 as MDHEN and CDR2 as SYDVKM. The CDR3 runs to 15 residues. Losses at the gene ends were 0 bases for V and 6 bases for J; bases not matched to a gene: 0. The CDR3 coding sequence is TGTGCCAGCAGTTTATGGACAGGGGGTAATTCACCCCTCCACTTT. Translating gives CASSLWTGGNSPLHF.

The chain has TRBV30 and TRBJ1-2; no definite D call. Germline-derived CDR1 and CDR2 are GTSNPN and SVGIG (reference sequence). This CDR3 is built from 12 residues. V lost 0 bases and J lost 8, with 10 bases in between. CDR3 bases: TGTGCCTGGAGTGTACTACTAGGAGGCTACACCTTC. This codes for CAWSVLLGGYTF.

As concerns this clone: Different DNA sequences within this sample yield the same CDR3. The chain combines TRBV18 with TRBJ1-4; possibly TRBD1 for D (5 bases). The CDR3 runs 14 residues. The V gene's germline CDR1 is KGHSH and CDR2 LQKENI. V was clipped by 6 bases and J by 8 bases, with 16 bases between them. As DNA, the CDR3 is TGTGCCAGCTCCCCAAGGCGGGGCGACGAAAAACTGTTTTTT. It is translated as CASSPRRGDEKLFF.

This sequence joins TRBV4-2 and TRBJ2-7; D is unclear. V was trimmed by 0 bases and J by 4 bases, leaving 10 bases between them. Per germline, CDR1 LGHNA and CDR2 YNFKEQ. The CDR3 contains 14 residues. The CDR3 protein is CASSQDLWRYEQYF. CDR3 DNA sequence: TGTGCCAGCAGCCAAGATCTATGGCGGTACGAGCAGTACTTC.

The chain joins TRBV19 to TRBJ1-4; perhaps TRBD1 as D (6 bases). Trimming left V 3 bases short and J 6 bases short, with 17 bases between. The CDR3 totals 16 residues. Germline CDR1 reads LNHDA; CDR2 reads SQIVND (reference sequence). This CDR3 reads CASSIPRGPGDEKLFF. In DNA form, the CDR3 reads TGTGCCAGTAGTATCCCCCGGGGCCCAGGGGATGAAAAACTGTTTTTT.

The rearrangement links TRBV27 to TRBJ2-3, with D perhaps TRBD2 (5 bases). V shed 7 bases and J shed 4 bases, with 9 bases lying between them. CDR3 length: 12 residues. Germline loops: CDR1 MNHEY, CDR2 SMNVEV (reference sequence). The CDR3 loop is CASKGVPDTQYF. The CDR3 region has the DNA TGTGCCAGCAAGGGAGTTCCAGATACGCAGTATTTT.

The gene calls are TRBV9 and TRBJ2-5, with 8 bases identical to TRBD2. J gave up 5 bases and V 4 bases, and 7 bases lay outside the gene matches. This CDR3 comprises 14 residues. Germline V lookup: CDR1 SGDLS, CDR2 YYNGEE. The CDR3 protein is CASSKPGGSETQYF. The CDR3 DNA reads as TGTGCCAGCAGCAAGCCGGGGGGGAGTGAGACCCAGTACTTC.

This rearrangement joins TRBV7-2 to TRBJ2-5, with 8 bases fitting TRBD2. The CDR3 loop spans 15 amino acids. Looked up from germline, CDR1 is SGHTA and CDR2 is FQGNSA. Germline trimming cut 4 bases from V and 2 bases from J; bases unmatched to any gene: 6. CDR3 in DNA: TGTGCCAGCAGCTACCTAGGGACTAGGCAAGAGACCCAGTACTTC. Translated, it gives CASSYLGTRQETQYF.

The chain uses TRBV28 and TRBJ2-3; possibly TRBD1 for D (6 bases). The CDR3 totals 13 residues. Trimming took 6 bases from V and 4 from J, leaving 11 bases between them. Germline values: CDR1 MDHEN, CDR2 SYDVKM. CDR3 in DNA: TGTGCCAGCAGCTTCCCAGGGGCAGATACGCAGTATTTT. Protein product: CASSFPGADTQYF.

The V and J genes are TRBV5-5 and TRBJ1-1; D is uncertain. This CDR3 has 12 amino acids. V was clipped by 4 bases and J by 3 bases, with 7 bases between them. Germline-derived CDR1 and CDR2 are SGHKS and YYEKEE (reference sequence). CDR3 region: CASSPRDTEAFF. The DNA for the CDR3 is TGTGCCAGCAGCCCCCGGGACACTGAAGCTTTCTTT.

This clone appeared once. The chain recombines TRBV6-6 with TRBJ1-5; 8 positions agree with TRBD1. Trimming cost V 6 bases and J 4 bases; bases outside gene matches: 8. Germline V gene data show CDR1 as MNHNY and CDR2 as SVGAGI (reference sequence). There are 15 residues in the CDR3. The CDR3 coding sequence is TGTGCCAGCAGGGGGGACAGGTCAGGGAATCAGCCCCAGCATTTT. This sequence encodes CASRGDRSGNQPQHF.

The gene calls are TRBV19 and TRBJ1-1; 10 bases map to TRBD1. V dropped 5 bases and J dropped 0; count of bases not matched to a gene: 6. This CDR3 has 16 amino acids. Germline CDR1 is LNHDA and CDR2 is SQIVND (reference sequence). Written as DNA, the CDR3 is TGTGCCAGTAGTCCCGGGACAGGGGAATTGAACACTGAAGCTTTCTTT. Translating it yields CASSPGTGELNTEAFF.

V is TRBV7-2 and J is TRBJ2-7; 7 bases agree with TRBD2. With 2 bases clipped from V and 2 bases from J, the junction kept 0 bases outside the gene matches. Germline CDR1 SGHTA, CDR2 FQGNSA. The CDR3 length is 13 residues. CDR3 protein: CASSLRGAYEQYF. CDR3 nucleotides: TGTGCCAGCAGCTTACGGGGGGCCTACGAGCAGTACTTC.

The CDR3 DNA reads as TGTGCCAGTAGTATAGGGGCTTCGGGCAATCAGCCCCAGCATTTT. It encodes CASSIGASGNQPQHF. The chain employs TRBV19 and TRBJ1-5; D is unresolved. CDR1 and CDR2 from the germline V gene are LNHDA and SQIVND (reference sequence). This CDR3 region has 15 residues. Trimming cost V 1 base and J 2 bases, with 9 bases left between them.

V gene TRBV28 combines with J gene TRBJ2-1; tentatively, D is TRBD2 (5 bases). The V end lost 5 bases, the J end lost 0 bases, and 14 bases lay between the germline ends. The CDR3 extends over 16 amino acids. The V gene's germline CDR1 is MDHEN and CDR2 SYDVKM. This chain's CDR3 is CASSPETTSSYNEQFF. The CDR3 coding sequence is TGTGCCAGCAGTCCCGAGACTACGAGCTCCTACAATGAGCAGTTCTTC.

The V and J genes are TRBV20-1 and TRBJ1-2; D not resolved. Germline loops: CDR1 DFQATT, CDR2 SNEGSKA (reference sequence). Trimming stripped 6 bases from V and 7 bases from J, with 12 bases between. This CDR3 is built from 11 residues. The chain's CDR3 is CSAGLQIGYTF. CDR3 nucleotides: TGCAGTGCCGGACTGCAGATTGGCTACACCTTC.

V is TRBV4-2 and J is TRBJ1-5; D is ambiguous. CDR1 and CDR2 (germline): LGHNA, YNFKEQ. This CDR3 region has 16 residues. V lost 0 bases and J 3 bases, leaving 12 bases between the germline ends. The CDR3 nucleotides read TGTGCCAGCAGCCAAGATGAGGGTATTAACAATCAGCCCCAGCATTTT. As protein: CASSQDEGINNQPQHF.

This chain connects TRBV19 to TRBJ1-3; unclear D gene. Germline CDR1 reads LNHDA; CDR2 reads SQIVND (reference sequence). This CDR3 is built from 14 residues. With 5 bases removed from V and 1 base from J, the gap between germline ends came to 9 bases. Written as DNA, the CDR3 is TGTGCCAGTAGTCTTGTACGGTCTGGAAACACCATATATTTT. This sequence encodes CASSLVRSGNTIYF.

The V call is TRBV6-2 or TRBV6-3, the J call TRBJ2-5, with 8 bases lining up with TRBD2. This CDR3 region has 18 residues. The V segment lost 2 bases and the J segment 1 base; nucleotides outside the gene matches: 12. Germline loops: CDR1 MNHEY, CDR2 SVGEGT. In DNA, the CDR3 is TGTGCCAGCAGTTACCCGAGTGGTAGCGGGACCACCCAAGAGACCCAGTACTTC. Translated: CASSYPSGSGTTQETQYF.

V is TRBV18 and J is TRBJ2-7; D might be TRBD2 (6 bases). V gave up 0 bases and J gave up 5 bases, with 14 bases separating them. CDR1 and CDR2 from the germline V gene are KGHSH and LQKENI. The CDR3 spans 15 residues. CDR3 sequence reads: CASSPPAGLPHEQYF. The CDR3 DNA is TGTGCCAGCTCACCACCGGCGGGACTCCCCCACGAGCAGTACTTC.